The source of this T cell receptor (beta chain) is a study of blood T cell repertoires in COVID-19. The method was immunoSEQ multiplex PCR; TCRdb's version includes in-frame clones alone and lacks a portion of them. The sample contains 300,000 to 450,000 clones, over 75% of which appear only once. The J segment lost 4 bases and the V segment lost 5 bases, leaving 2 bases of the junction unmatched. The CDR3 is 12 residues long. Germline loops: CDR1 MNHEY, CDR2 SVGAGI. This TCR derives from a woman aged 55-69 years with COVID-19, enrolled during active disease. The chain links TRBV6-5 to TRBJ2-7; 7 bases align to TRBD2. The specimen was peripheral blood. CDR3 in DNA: TGTGCCAGCAGTCGGGGGGATTACGAGCAGTACTTC. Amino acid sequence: CASSRGDYEQYF.